This TCR beta chain was recorded in a study of blood T cell repertoires in COVID-19. This clone was detected once. This CDR3 is built from 16 residues. Germline CDR1 and CDR2: SGHRS and YFSETQ. Trimming shortened V by 0 bases and J by 1 base, and 13 bases separated the two germline ends. Using immunoSEQ multiplex PCR, the repertoire was profiled, and TCRdb retains in-frame clones only, with some absent. This sample has some 320,000 clones, with around 92% found just once. This rearrangement joins TRBV5-1 to TRBJ1-1; D uncertain. The source of this sequence is a woman aged 45-65 years who had been exposed to COVID-19. The sample taken for sequencing was PBMCs or T cells enriched from blood (not recorded which). The CDR3 DNA follows: TGCGCCAGCAGCTTGGATGGGCAGGCCCCGAACACTGAAGCTTTCTTT. Amino acids: CASSLDGQAPNTEAFF.